This TCR beta chain was sequenced for a study of blood T cell repertoires in COVID-19. Study context: The United States, Italy and Spain supplied acute and convalescent COVID-19 samples. PBMCs, B-cell-depleted T cells, or T cells provided the cDNA or gDNA that made up the material.

Per the original data handling: Using reference gene primer amplification, nucleated cell counts were estimated. Clones were sequenced by immunoSEQ multiplex PCR, and TCRdb holds only the in-frame ones, with some missing. That table supplies the V and J calls and clone size; D and trimming were determined from the DNA. This sample has some 9,300 clones; roughly 80% occur once, and the top ten carry roughly 10%. This clone was observed a few times. The TCR was taken from a human donor in a cohort sampled during active COVID-19. Material: peripheral blood.

The CDR3 region has the DNA TGTGCCACCAGCAGAGACAGGGGCCCCAATCAGCCCCAGCATTTT. It specifies CATSRDRGPNQPQHF. The chain couples TRBV15 to TRBJ1-5, with D tentatively TRBD1 (6 bases). Germline CDR1 and CDR2: LNHNV and YYDKDF (reference sequence). Trimming cost V 0 bases and J 3 bases, with 9 bases left between them. CDR3 size: 15 residues.